Reported below is one T cell receptor (beta chain). This clonotype was recorded only once. Its antigen specificity is not known. No base quality values were provided; no much bigger clone lies one nucleotide off. A solitary read yields weak support. This sample stems from a study of CD8 T cells in Susac syndrome (dated by TCRdb to the late 2010s). A note on the overall study: Whether CD8+ T cell activation and differentiation in Susac syndrome was antigen driven was tested using repertoire sequencing. General findings and caveats noted by the study authors: The number of individuals in the TCR sequencing and HLA analysis was recognized as being relatively small.

RNA was extracted with the RNeasy kit and roughly 0.45 to 1 ug was reverse transcribed using random hexamers. The immunoSEQ multiplex PCR assay, which covers 54 Vbeta and 13 Jbeta segments, was used to amplify TCR beta CDR3 regions. Bias from PCR amplification was corrected by using a synthetic template baseline for primer optimization and for computational correction. On the authors' methods: Reads were annotated to V, D and J genes per IMGT and analyzed with immunoSEQ Analyzer, keeping only productive sequences. To calculate clonality, Shannon entropy was normalized by log2 of the number of productive unique sequences and then subtracted from one. Public and private clones were assessed among the 100 most prevalent clones of each patient and control. Clones were defined as Susac-specific if absent from the healthy and MS cohorts, from more than 900 published viral clones and from other ImmuneACCESS disease sequences. The raw public data were reprocessed by TCRdb itself: fastp quality trimming at Q25, MiXCR clonotype calling, in-frame beta chains only. Each record represents a unique CDR3 protein, reported with the most common genes and DNA among its rows. TCRdb assigned the V and J calls; the authors' analysis was not used. This sample gives 150,000 or so distinct CDR3 sequences in total; roughly 93% of them show up just once. The ten largest clones take up more than 0.11% of the sample.

High-throughput TCR beta sequencing profiled peripheral blood CD8+ and CD4+ T cells from healthy donors, Susac syndrome patients and multiple sclerosis patients. The healthy donors served as controls matched for age and sex. Bulk CD8+ and CD4+ T cells were purified by magnetic negative isolation, while CD8+ TEMRA cells were enriched using FACS. Blood was collected in EDTA tubes and processed within 24 hours, with PBMCs isolated through density gradient centrifugation. PBMCs destined for TCR sequencing were cryopreserved in liquid nitrogen and later thawed in a 37 °C water bath. Purity of sorted or isolated CD4+, CD8+ and CD8+ TEMRA cells was at least 90%. The CDR3 contains 15 residues, cysteine and phenylalanine counted. The read is trimmed to its CDR3 DNA, 45 bases read in frame from base 1. V loses 3 bases at its end and J loses 3 bases; junction bases beyond the gene matches: 8. For CDR1 and CDR2, the germline V gene (reference sequence) lists DFQATT and SNEGSKA.

The TCR originated in a human donor in good health. The receptor chain draws on TRBV20-1 and TRBJ2-3; TRBD1 agrees with 8 junctional bases. The sequenced sample consisted of CD4+ T cells from PBMCs. CDR3 loop: CSARAGDRRTDTQYF. DNA sequence: TGCAGTGCTAGGGCAGGGGACAGGAGAACAGATACGCAGTATTTT.